This is a list of T cell receptor beta chains from one sample in a study of OX40 agonist ivuxolimab in advanced cancers. The assay was immunoSEQ multiplex PCR, and TCRdb's table has in-frame clones only and misses some. The table has more than 40,000 clones, 88% seen once; the top ten hold around 60%. The source material was CD4+ or CD8+ T cells sorted from blood, sampled in a trial of the OX40 agonist ivuxolimab. The origin of the receptors is an adult with an advanced solid tumor such as melanoma, head and neck, liver or kidney cancer. CDR3s include the opening cysteine and the closing phenylalanine or tryptophan. The D gene is left open where the match is weak. Not all rows give a size; the values are once, few, many and, for expanded clones, a class.

CDR3 DNA	CDR3 protein	V gene	J gene	clone size	D gene
TGCGCCAGCAGCCAGGAGACAGGTTATGGCTACACCTTC	CASSQETGYGYTF	TRBV4-3	TRBJ1-2	-	-
TGCGCCAGCAGCTCGACAAGGACTAGTGCGGAGACCCAGTACTTC	CASSSTRTSAETQYF	TRBV5-1	TRBJ2-5	-	TRBD2
TGTGCCAGCAGCTTAGGGACTAACTATGGCTACACCTTC	CASSLGTNYGYTF	TRBV13	TRBJ1-2	-	-
TGCGCCAGCAGCTTAGGACTAGCGGGAGGAACTGGGTCCTACGAGCAGTACTTC	CASSLGLAGGTGSYEQYF	TRBV5-1	TRBJ2-7	-	TRBD2
TGCGCCAGCAGCTTGGACCCGGGGTACGAGCAGTACTTC	CASSLDPGYEQYF	TRBV5-1	TRBJ2-7	-	-
TGTGCCAGCAGTTGGACAGTAGGGACTGAAGCTTTCTTT	CASSWTVGTEAFF	TRBV2	TRBJ1-1	medium-sized	-
TGTGCCAGCAGTTTGGCCGACAGTTCCTACGAGCAGTACTTC	CASSLADSSYEQYF	TRBV6-5	TRBJ2-7	-	-
TGTGCCAGCAGCGGCTGGACTAGCGGCTACGAGCAGTACTTC	CASSGWTSGYEQYF	TRBV5-5	TRBJ2-7	-	TRBD2
TGTGCCTGGGGCTCTAATTCACCCCTCCACTTT	CAWGSNSPLHF	TRBV30	TRBJ1-6	-	-
TGTGCCAGCAGCGCCCCTCTCCGTTACGAGCAGTACTTC	CASSAPLRYEQYF	TRBV7-9	TRBJ2-7	-	-
TGTGCCAGCAGCTTACTGGGGACTAACACCGGGGAGCTGTTTTTT	CASSLLGTNTGELFF	TRBV11-3	TRBJ2-2	-	-
TGTGCCAGCAGAGGAGGCCGAGGGGATGGCTACACCTTC	CASRGGRGDGYTF	TRBV7-9	TRBJ1-2	-	-
TGTGCCAGCAGCCGCACAGGGGCTAGCACAGATACGCAGTATTTT	CASSRTGASTDTQYF	TRBV11-3	TRBJ2-3	-	TRBD1
TGTGCCTCCCGGGCCGCCGGTCAGCCCCAGCATTTT	CASRAAGQPQHF	TRBV6-6	TRBJ1-5	-	-
TGTGCCAGCAGGGATACCGGGGAGCTGTTTTTT	CASRDTGELFF	TRBV28	TRBJ2-2	-	-
TGTGCCAGTAGTATAGGCAACGGGAACACTGAAGCTTTCTTT	CASSIGNGNTEAFF	TRBV19	TRBJ1-1	-	-
TGTGCCAGCAGCTTAGTGGGCCTGAACACCGGGGAGCTGTTTTTT	CASSLVGLNTGELFF	TRBV7-9	TRBJ2-2	-	-
TGTGCCAGCAGCTTCCTACAGGGAGGCGGCACTGAAGCTTTCTTT	CASSFLQGGGTEAFF	TRBV7-8	TRBJ1-1	-	-
TGTGCCAGTAGTACGACAGCAGATACGCAGTATTTT	CASSTTADTQYF	TRBV19	TRBJ2-3	-	-
TGTGCCAGCACCGAGGGGCCTACGAGAGGCCCAGATACGCAGTATTTT	CASTEGPTRGPDTQYF	TRBV2	TRBJ2-3	-	-
TGTGCCACCAGTAGGGGCGGGGACCACTACAATGAGCAGTTCTTC	CATSRGGDHYNEQFF	TRBV27	TRBJ2-1	-	-
TGTGCCAGCAGTTTCGGTCCTAACTATGGCTACACCTTC	CASSFGPNYGYTF	TRBV27	TRBJ1-2	-	-
TGTGCCAGCAGCACAAAGGACTTTAGCTCCTACGAGCAGTACTTC	CASSTKDFSSYEQYF	TRBV5-4	TRBJ2-7	-	-
TGTGCCAGTAGCCAACAGGGGGTTGGGTACGAGCAGTACTTC	CASSQQGVGYEQYF	TRBV19	TRBJ2-7	-	TRBD1
TGTGCCAGCAGCGTAGTCTCTAGCGGTTTCACAGATACGCAGTATTTT	CASSVVSSGFTDTQYF	TRBV9	TRBJ2-3	-	TRBD2
TGCAGCGTTGAAGAGTTGCGAGAGACCCAGTACTTC	CSVEELRETQYF	TRBV29-1	TRBJ2-5	-	-
TGTGCCTGGAGTGTATGGGGAAACACTGAAGCTTTCTTT	CAWSVWGNTEAFF	TRBV30	TRBJ1-1	few	-
TGTGCCAGCAGCTCAGGAAGGGTACCCTACGAGCAGTACTTC	CASSSGRVPYEQYF	TRBV5-4	TRBJ2-7	-	-
TGCGCCAGCAGCCAAGATCGCCAGGCGTCGGGCTATGGCTACACCTTC	CASSQDRQASGYGYTF	TRBV4-1	TRBJ1-2	once	-
TGTGCCAGCAGTGCACTAGCGGGGGGGCTGGTCGAGCAGTACTTC	CASSALAGGLVEQYF	TRBV6-1	TRBJ2-7	-	TRBD2
TGTGCCAGCAGCGGGGCTAACTATGGCTACACCTTC	CASSGANYGYTF	TRBV28	TRBJ1-2	few	-
TGTGCCAGCAGTGACCAACCGGGACAGGGGTACAATGAGCAGTTCTTC	CASSDQPGQGYNEQFF	TRBV6-4	TRBJ2-1	-	TRBD1
TGCGCCAGCAGCTTGTCGGGACTAGGTTATAATGAGCAGTTCTTC	CASSLSGLGYNEQFF	TRBV5-1	TRBJ2-1	-	TRBD2
TGCGCCGGCAGGAAACCCGGACTAGCGCTCTACGAGCAGTACTTC	CAGRKPGLALYEQYF	TRBV4-1	TRBJ2-7	-	TRBD2
TGTGCCAGCCGTATACAGACTAGCACAGATACGCAGTATTTT	CASRIQTSTDTQYF	TRBV7-2	TRBJ2-3	-	-
TGTGCCAGCACCGTTACTAGCGGGAACTATGAGCAGTTCTTC	CASTVTSGNYEQFF	TRBV6-6	TRBJ2-1	-	TRBD2
TGTGCCAGCAGCTTAGGAGACCGGGGAGGGGAGACCCAGTACTTC	CASSLGDRGGETQYF	TRBV11-2	TRBJ2-5	-	TRBD2
TGTGCCAGCAGTGTCCAGGGGGAGGGCTATGGCTACACCTTC	CASSVQGEGYGYTF	TRBV2	TRBJ1-2	-	TRBD1
TGCGCCAGCAGCCAAGATCTCGGGACAGGGACCTACGAGCAGTACTTC	CASSQDLGTGTYEQYF	TRBV4-1	TRBJ2-7	-	TRBD1
TGTGCCAGCACTGTGGACAGGGTCGGTCAACAGTATTTT	CASTVDRVGQQYF	TRBV28	TRBJ2-3	-	TRBD1
TGTGCCATCAGTGGCGGGTTGGCTAATGAAAAACTGTTTTTT	CAISGGLANEKLFF	TRBV6-5	TRBJ1-4	-	-
TGTGCCACCAGCCCCCGAATAGGGCGGAGAGCGACCTACGAGCAGTACTTC	CATSPRIGRRATYEQYF	TRBV15	TRBJ2-7	-	-
TGTGCCAGCTCACACCGGGACTCCTACAATGAGCAGTTCTTC	CASSHRDSYNEQFF	TRBV18	TRBJ2-1	-	-
TGTGCCAGTAGTGGATACGGGAACTCTTATGGCTACACCTTC	CASSGYGNSYGYTF	TRBV19	TRBJ1-2	-	-
TGTGCCAGCAGCGGACAGGGAGGTCAGCCCCAGCATTTT	CASSGQGGQPQHF	TRBV6-1	TRBJ1-5	-	TRBD1
TGCGCCAGCAGCTTGGCCCTGGGGGGCTACGAGCAGTACTTC	CASSLALGGYEQYF	TRBV5-1	TRBJ2-7	-	-
TGTGCCAGCACCCCTTGGCCCGTAGGTCCAGAGGGTAGCAATCAGCCCCAGCATTTT	CASTPWPVGPEGSNQPQHF	TRBV27	TRBJ1-5	-	-
TGTGCCAGCAGCGCGTCGGGGGGCGGCTCCTATAATTCACCCCTCCACTTT	CASSASGGGSYNSPLHF	TRBV11-2	TRBJ1-6	-	-
TGTGCCAGCAGTTACTCGGTCGTCAGGACCTATGAAGCTTTCTTT	CASSYSVVRTYEAFF	TRBV6-6	TRBJ1-1	-	-
TGTGCCAGCAGGCAGGACAGCTACGAGCAGTACTTC	CASRQDSYEQYF	TRBV28	TRBJ2-7	-	-
TGTGCCAGCAGGGGGAGATATAGCAATCAGCCCCAGCATTTT	CASRGRYSNQPQHF	TRBV28	TRBJ1-5	-	-